The subject of this entry is one T cell receptor (beta chain). Using immunoSEQ multiplex PCR, the repertoire was profiled, and TCRdb retains in-frame clones only, with some absent. The table records roughly 200,000 clones, around 90% of them present only once. Assignments of participants to cohorts depended upon their own reported clinical history. These data are taken from a study of blood T cell repertoires in COVID-19. The CDR3 spans 12 residues. The ends were cut back, 8 bases at V and 2 bases at J, with 10 bases in the middle. Germline CDR1 is MNHEY and CDR2 is SVGAGI. This receptor was obtained from a man between 25 and 39 years old who had recovered from COVID-19. The rearrangement links TRBV6-5 to TRBJ2-7, with D uncertain. The specimen sequenced was PBMCs or T cells enriched from blood (not recorded which). CDR3 DNA: TGTGCCAGCTTACAGAGCACCTACGAGCAGTACTTC. This encodes CASLQSTYEQYF.